This entry is about one TCR beta chain. What it recognizes is unknown. Library preparation tagged each individual cDNA molecule with a unique molecular identifier. In TCRdb, the RACE reads were re-called with MiXCR into one record per CDR3 protein. The sample lists about 85,000 distinct CDR3 sequences; more than 9% were seen once. These data are taken from a study of human T cells and chemical hapten exposure. The CDR3 is 15 amino acids. CDR1 is SGHRS, CDR2 YFSETQ, per germline. Trimming shortened V by 4 bases and J by 2 bases, and 13 bases separated the two germline ends. Documented time point: patch test 2, 6 weeks after DPC sensitization. Treatment specified: therapeutic diphenylcyclopropenone sensitization with weekly scalp DPC. Overall study findings and caveats: No shift was seen in TCRs above 1 in 1000 frequency with DPC sensitization.

The sequence came from a man in his late teens or twenties with alopecia areata. Some clones in this sample may be carry-over from other donors' samples. The chain is built from TRBV5-1 and TRBJ1-5; no firm D call. The sequencing here drew on whole blood, taken in connection with sensitization to the hapten diphenylcyclopropenone (DPC). In DNA form, the CDR3 reads TGCGCCAGCAGCACGGGAGAGAGCGGCAATCAGCCCCAGCATTTT. This encodes CASSTGESGNQPQHF.